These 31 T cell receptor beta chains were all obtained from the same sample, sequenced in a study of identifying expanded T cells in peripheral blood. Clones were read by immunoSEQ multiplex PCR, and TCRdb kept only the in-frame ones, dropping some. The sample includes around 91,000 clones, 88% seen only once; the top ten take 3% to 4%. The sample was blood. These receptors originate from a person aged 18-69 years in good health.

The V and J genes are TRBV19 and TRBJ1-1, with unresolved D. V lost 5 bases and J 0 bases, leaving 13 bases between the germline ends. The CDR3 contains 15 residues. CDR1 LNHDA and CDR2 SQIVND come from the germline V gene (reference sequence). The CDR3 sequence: CASSLQLTVNTEAFF. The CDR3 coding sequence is TGTGCCAGTAGTCTACAGCTTACAGTGAACACTGAAGCTTTCTTT.

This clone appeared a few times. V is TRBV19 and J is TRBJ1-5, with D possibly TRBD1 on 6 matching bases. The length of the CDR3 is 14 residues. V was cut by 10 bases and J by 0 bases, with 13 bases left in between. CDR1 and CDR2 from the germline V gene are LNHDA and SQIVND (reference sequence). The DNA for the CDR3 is TGTGCCACCCAGACAGGAGATAGCAATCAGCCCCAGCATTTT. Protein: CATQTGDSNQPQHF.

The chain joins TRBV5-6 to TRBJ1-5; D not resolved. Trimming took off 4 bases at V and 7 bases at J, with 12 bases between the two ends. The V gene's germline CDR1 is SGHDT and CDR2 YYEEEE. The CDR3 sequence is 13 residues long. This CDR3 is CASSPYGRQPQHF. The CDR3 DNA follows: TGTGCCAGCAGCCCCTATGGGCGGCAGCCCCAGCATTTT.

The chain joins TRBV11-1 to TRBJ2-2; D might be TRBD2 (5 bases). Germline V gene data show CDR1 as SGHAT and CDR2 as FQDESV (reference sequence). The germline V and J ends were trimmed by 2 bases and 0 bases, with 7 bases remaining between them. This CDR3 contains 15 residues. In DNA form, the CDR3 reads TGTGCCAGCAGCTTAATGAGGGCGAACACCGGGGAGCTGTTTTTT. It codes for CASSLMRANTGELFF.

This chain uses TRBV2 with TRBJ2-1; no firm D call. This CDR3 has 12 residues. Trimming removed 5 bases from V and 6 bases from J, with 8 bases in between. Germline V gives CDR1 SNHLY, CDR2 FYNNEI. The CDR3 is CASSWTSNEQFF. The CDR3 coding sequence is TGTGCCAGCAGTTGGACCAGCAATGAGCAGTTCTTC.

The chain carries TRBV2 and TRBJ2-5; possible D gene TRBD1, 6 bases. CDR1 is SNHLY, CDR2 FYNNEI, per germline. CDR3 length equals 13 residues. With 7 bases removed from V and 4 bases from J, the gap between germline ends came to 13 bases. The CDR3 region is CASTVGRGETQYF. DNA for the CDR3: TGTGCCAGCACGGTCGGCAGGGGAGAGACCCAGTACTTC.

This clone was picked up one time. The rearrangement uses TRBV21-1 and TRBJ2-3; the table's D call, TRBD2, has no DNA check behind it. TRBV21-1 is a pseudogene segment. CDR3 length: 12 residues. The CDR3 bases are TGTGCCAGCAGCAAATCCGGTGATACGCAGTATTTT. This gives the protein CASSKSGDTQYF.

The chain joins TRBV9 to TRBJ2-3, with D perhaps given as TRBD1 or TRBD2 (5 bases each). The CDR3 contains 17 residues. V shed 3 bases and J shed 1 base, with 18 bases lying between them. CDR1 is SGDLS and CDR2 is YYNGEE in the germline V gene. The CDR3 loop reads CASSATIGDEGTDTQYF. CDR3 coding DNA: TGTGCCAGCAGCGCGACGATAGGGGACGAGGGCACAGATACGCAGTATTTT.

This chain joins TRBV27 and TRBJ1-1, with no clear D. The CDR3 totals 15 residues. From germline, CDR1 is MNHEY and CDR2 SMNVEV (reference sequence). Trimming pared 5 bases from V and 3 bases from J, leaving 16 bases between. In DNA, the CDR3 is TGTGCCAGCAGTCCAGGTCCAGAAGGGTACACTGAAGCTTTCTTT. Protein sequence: CASSPGPEGYTEAFF.

CDR3 in amino acids: CASSLAPQETQYF. As DNA, the CDR3 is TGTGCCAGCAGTTTAGCACCACAAGAGACCCAGTACTTC. The chain is built from TRBV28 and TRBJ2-5; D is uncertain. V dropped 2 bases and J dropped 2 bases, with 6 bases sitting between them. In germline, CDR1 is MDHEN, CDR2 SYDVKM. The CDR3 sequence is 13 residues long.

The CDR3 here is CASSQERVVGSGRSTDTQYF. DNA for the CDR3: TGCGCCAGCAGCCAAGAACGGGTGGTCGGTAGCGGGAGGAGCACAGATACGCAGTATTTT. The chain uses TRBV4-1 and TRBJ2-3; 10 bases fit TRBD2. The V gene's germline CDR1 is MGHRA and CDR2 YSYEKL. This CDR3 is 20 amino acids long. With V trimmed by 0 bases and J by 0 bases, 12 bases remained unmatched.

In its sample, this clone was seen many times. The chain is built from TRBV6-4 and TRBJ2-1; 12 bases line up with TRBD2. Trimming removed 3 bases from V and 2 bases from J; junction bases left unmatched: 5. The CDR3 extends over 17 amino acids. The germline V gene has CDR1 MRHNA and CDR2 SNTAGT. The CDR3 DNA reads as TGTGCCAGCAGTGAAGGTCCTAGCGGGGGGGCCTACAATGAGCAGTTCTTC. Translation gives CASSEGPSGGAYNEQFF.

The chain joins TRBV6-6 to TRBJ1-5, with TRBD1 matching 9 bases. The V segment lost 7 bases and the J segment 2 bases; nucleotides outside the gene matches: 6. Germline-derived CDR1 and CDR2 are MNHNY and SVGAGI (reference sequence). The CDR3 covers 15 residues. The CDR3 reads CASTRGQGRNQPQHF. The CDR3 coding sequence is TGTGCCAGCACCCGGGGACAGGGACGCAATCAGCCCCAGCATTTT.

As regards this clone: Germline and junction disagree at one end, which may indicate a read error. The DNA of the CDR3 is TGTGCCAGCAGCCCCTGGGACAGGAGAGGTCAGCCCCAGCATTTT. This gives the protein CASSPWDRRGQPQHF. V is TRBV5-1 and J is TRBJ1-5; 8 nucleotides agree with TRBD1. Germline lookup yields CDR1 SGHRS and CDR2 YFSETQ. This CDR3 has 15 residues.

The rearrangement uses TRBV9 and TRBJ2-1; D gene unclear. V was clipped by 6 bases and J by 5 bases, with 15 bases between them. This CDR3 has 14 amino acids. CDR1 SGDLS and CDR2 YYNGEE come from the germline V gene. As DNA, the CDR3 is TGTGCCAGCACTGAGACCTCTCACAACAATGAGCAGTTCTTC. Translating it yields CASTETSHNNEQFF.

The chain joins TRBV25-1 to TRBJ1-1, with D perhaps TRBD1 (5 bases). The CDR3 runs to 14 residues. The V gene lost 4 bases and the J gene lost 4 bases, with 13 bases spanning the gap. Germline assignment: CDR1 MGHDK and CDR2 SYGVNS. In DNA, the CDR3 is TGTGCCAGCAGTGGGCCGGGACTTAGCACTGAAGCTTTCTTT. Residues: CASSGPGLSTEAFF.

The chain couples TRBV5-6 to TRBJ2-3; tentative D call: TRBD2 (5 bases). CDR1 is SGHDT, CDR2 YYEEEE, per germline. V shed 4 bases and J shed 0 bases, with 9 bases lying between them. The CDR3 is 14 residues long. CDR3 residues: CASSRTGSTDTQYF. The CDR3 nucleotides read TGTGCCAGCAGCCGGACGGGGAGCACAGATACGCAGTATTTT.

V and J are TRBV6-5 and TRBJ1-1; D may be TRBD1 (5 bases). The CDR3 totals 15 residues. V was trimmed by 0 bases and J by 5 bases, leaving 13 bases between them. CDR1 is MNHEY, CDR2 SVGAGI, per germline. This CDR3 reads CASSYSGSGGTEAFF. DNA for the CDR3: TGTGCCAGCAGTTACTCGGGTTCGGGGGGAACTGAAGCTTTCTTT.

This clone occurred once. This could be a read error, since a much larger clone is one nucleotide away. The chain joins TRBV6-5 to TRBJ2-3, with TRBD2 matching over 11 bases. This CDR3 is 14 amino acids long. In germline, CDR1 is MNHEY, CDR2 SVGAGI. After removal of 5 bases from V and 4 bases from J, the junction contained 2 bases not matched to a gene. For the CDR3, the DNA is TGTGCCAGCAGTGTAGCGGGGGGGCCAGATACGCAGTATTTT. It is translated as CASSVAGGPDTQYF.

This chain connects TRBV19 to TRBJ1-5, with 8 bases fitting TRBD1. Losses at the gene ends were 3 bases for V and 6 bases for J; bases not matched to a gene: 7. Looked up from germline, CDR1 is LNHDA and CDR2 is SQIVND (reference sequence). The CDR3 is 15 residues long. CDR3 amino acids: CASSMGRGLIQPQHF. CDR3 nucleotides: TGTGCCAGTAGTATGGGCAGGGGGCTCATTCAGCCCCAGCATTTT.

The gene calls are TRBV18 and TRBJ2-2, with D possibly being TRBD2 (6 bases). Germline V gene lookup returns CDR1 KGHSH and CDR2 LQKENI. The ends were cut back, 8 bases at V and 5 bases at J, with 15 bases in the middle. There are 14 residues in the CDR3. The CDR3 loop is CASRPGAGTGELFF. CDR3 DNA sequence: TGTGCCAGCCGCCCCGGGGCGGGGACCGGGGAGCTGTTTTTT. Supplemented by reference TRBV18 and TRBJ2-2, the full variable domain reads NAGVMQNPRHLVRRRGQEARLRCSPMKGHSHVYWYRQLPEEGLKFMVYLQKENIIDESGMPKERFSAEFPKEGPSILRIQQVVRGDSAAYFCASRPGAGTGELFFGEGSRLTVL.

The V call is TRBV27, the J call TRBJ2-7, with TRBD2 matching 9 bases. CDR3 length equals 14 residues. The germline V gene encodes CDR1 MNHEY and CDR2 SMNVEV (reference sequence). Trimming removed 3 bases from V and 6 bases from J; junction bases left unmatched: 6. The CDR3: CASSFVRGGREQYF. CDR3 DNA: TGTGCCAGCAGTTTTGTGCGGGGGGGCCGCGAGCAGTACTTC.

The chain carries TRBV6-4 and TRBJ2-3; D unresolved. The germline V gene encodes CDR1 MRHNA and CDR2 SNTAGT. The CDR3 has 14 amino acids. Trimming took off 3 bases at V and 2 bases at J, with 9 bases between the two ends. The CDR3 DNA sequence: TGTGCCAGCAGTGATTTCGACTCCACAGATACGCAGTATTTT. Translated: CASSDFDSTDTQYF.

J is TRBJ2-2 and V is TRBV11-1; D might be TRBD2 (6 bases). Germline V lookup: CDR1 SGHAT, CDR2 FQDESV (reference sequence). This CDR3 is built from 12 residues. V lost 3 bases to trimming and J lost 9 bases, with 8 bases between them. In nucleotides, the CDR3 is TGTGCCAGCAGCTTCCGGGGGTGGGAGCTGTTTTTT. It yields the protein CASSFRGWELFF.

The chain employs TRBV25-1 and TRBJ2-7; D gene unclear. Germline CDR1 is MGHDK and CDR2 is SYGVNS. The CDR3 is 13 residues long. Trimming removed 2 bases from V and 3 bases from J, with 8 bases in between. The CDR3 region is CASSETASYEQYF. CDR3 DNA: TGTGCCAGCAGTGAAACAGCGAGCTACGAGCAGTACTTC.

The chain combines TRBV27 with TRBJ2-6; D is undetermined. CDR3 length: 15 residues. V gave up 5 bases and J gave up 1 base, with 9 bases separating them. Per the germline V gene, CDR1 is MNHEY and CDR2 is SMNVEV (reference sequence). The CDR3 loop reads CASSGIESGANVLTF. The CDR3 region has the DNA TGTGCCAGCAGTGGCATAGAGTCTGGGGCCAACGTCCTGACTTTC.

In nucleotides, the CDR3 is TGTGCCAGCAGCTTGCCTCCCGAGGACTATGGCTACACCTTC. It encodes CASSLPPEDYGYTF. The chain links TRBV7-9 to TRBJ1-2, with unresolved D. This CDR3 region has 14 residues. V gave up 3 bases and J gave up 3 bases, with 11 bases separating them. Per the germline V gene, CDR1 is SEHNR and CDR2 is FQNEAQ (reference sequence).

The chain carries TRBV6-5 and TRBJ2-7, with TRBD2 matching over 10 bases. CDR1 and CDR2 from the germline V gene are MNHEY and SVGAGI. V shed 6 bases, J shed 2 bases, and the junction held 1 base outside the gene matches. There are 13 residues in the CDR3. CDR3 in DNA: TGTGCCAGCAGAGGGACTAGCGCCTACGAGCAGTACTTC. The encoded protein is CASRGTSAYEQYF.

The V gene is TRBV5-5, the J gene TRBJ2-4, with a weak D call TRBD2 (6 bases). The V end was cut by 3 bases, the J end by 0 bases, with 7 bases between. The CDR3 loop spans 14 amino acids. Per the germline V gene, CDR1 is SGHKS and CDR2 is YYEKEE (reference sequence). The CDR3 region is CASSSGLAKNIQYF. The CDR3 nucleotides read TGTGCCAGCAGCTCGGGACTAGCCAAAAACATTCAGTACTTC. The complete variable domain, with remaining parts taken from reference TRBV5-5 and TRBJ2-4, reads DAGVTQSPTHLIKTRGQQVTLRCSPISGHKSVSWYQQVLGQGPQFIFQYYEKEERGRGNFPDRFSARQFPNYSSELNVNALLLGDSALYLCASSSGLAKNIQYFGAGTRLSVL.

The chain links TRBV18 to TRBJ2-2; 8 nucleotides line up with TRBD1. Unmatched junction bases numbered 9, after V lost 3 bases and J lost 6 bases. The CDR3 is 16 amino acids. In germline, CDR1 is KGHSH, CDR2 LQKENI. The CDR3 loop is CASSPGQGIFAGELFF. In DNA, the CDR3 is TGTGCCAGCTCACCTGGACAGGGAATTTTTGCCGGGGAGCTGTTTTTT.

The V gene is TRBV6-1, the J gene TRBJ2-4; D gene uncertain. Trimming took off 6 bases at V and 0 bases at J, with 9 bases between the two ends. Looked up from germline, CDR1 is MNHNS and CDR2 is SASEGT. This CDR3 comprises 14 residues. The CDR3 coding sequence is TGTGCCAGCAGCCTGACATTAGCCAAAAACATTCAGTACTTC. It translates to CASSLTLAKNIQYF.